These 32 T cell receptor beta chains were sequenced from one sample in a study of shared clonotypes between healthy human individuals. Sequencing was performed with immunoSEQ multiplex PCR; in TCRdb, only in-frame clones are kept and a portion is missing. The sample consists of some 2.4 million clones, over 85% of them appearing once. The sample taken for sequencing was naive CD4+ T cells from PBMCs. Subset reported: CD45RA+ positively selected. These receptors were obtained from a young man in good health. Some clones in this sample may be carry-over from other donors' samples.

This sequence joins TRBV6-6 and TRBJ1-5; D remains unclear. The germline gives CDR1 MNHNY, CDR2 SVGAGI (reference sequence). Trimming stripped 2 bases from V and 5 bases from J, with 13 bases between. The CDR3 contains 15 residues. In nucleotides, the CDR3 is TGTGCCAGCAGTTACCGTAGTAGTGACGATCAGCCCCAGCATTTT. It codes for CASSYRSSDDQPQHF.

Turning to this clone: Other nucleotide sequences in the sample specify the same CDR3. The CDR3 coding sequence is TGTGCCAGCAGTTGGGAAGCCTACAATGAGCAGTTCTTC. This sequence encodes CASSWEAYNEQFF. The chain links TRBV6-5 to TRBJ2-1; D ambiguous. The V gene lost 4 bases and the J gene lost 2 bases, with 6 bases spanning the gap. CDR3 size: 13 residues. Germline-derived CDR1 and CDR2 are MNHEY and SVGAGI.

This sequence joins TRBV29-1 and TRBJ1-5; D not certain. V was trimmed by 7 bases and J by 0 bases, leaving 7 bases between them. Germline CDR1 and CDR2: SQVTM and ANQGSEA. This CDR3 spans 12 amino acids. The CDR3 reads CSAAASNQPQHF. The CDR3, as DNA: TGCAGCGCTGCGGCTAGCAATCAGCCCCAGCATTTT. The full variable domain, completed using reference TRBV29-1 and TRBJ1-5, is SAVISQKPSRDICQRGTSLTIQCQVDSQVTMMFWYRQQPGQSLTLIATANQGSEATYESGFVIDKFPISRPNLTFSTLTVSNMSPEDSSIYLCSAAASNQPQHFGDGTRLSIL.

This sequence joins TRBV28 and TRBJ1-1; D remains ambiguous. The CDR3 length is 14 residues. Trimming pared 7 bases from V and 0 bases from J, leaving 12 bases between. Per the germline V gene, CDR1 is MDHEN and CDR2 is SYDVKM. The CDR3 is CASTEGSMNTEAFF. The CDR3 coding sequence is TGTGCCAGCACGGAAGGCTCCATGAACACTGAAGCTTTCTTT.

The CDR3 loop is CASSYSGIGPYEQYF. CDR3 nucleotide sequence: TGTGCCAGCAGTTACTCAGGGATAGGGCCCTACGAGCAGTACTTC. The chain combines TRBV6-5 with TRBJ2-7; D unclear. Germline V gene sequence: CDR1 MNHEY, CDR2 SVGAGI. V was cut by 0 bases and J by 2 bases, with 11 bases left in between. The CDR3 sequence is 15 residues long.

This chain links TRBV28 with TRBJ1-2; D is perhaps TRBD1 (5 bases). Trimming took 6 bases from V and 3 from J, leaving 17 bases between them. The germline gives CDR1 MDHEN, CDR2 SYDVKM. The CDR3 spans 15 residues. CDR3 DNA: TGTGCCAGCAGCCCCCTATGGGGGACCCACTATGGCTACACCTTC. This codes for CASSPLWGTHYGYTF.

This chain links TRBV7-3 with TRBJ1-1; D is possibly TRBD1 (6 bases). CDR3 length equals 13 residues. The V and J ends lost 5 bases and 4 bases respectively, with 11 bases between them. Germline V gives CDR1 SGHTA, CDR2 FQGTGA. CDR3 nucleotide sequence: TGTGCCAGCAGCCCGGGGGGCACCACTGAAGCTTTCTTT. It codes for CASSPGGTTEAFF.

This clone was observed a few times. J is TRBJ1-2 and V is TRBV7-8; D is perhaps TRBD1 (6 bases). Germline V gene sequence: CDR1 SGHVS, CDR2 FQNEAQ. The CDR3 has 13 amino acids. V lost 5 bases to trimming and J lost 2 bases, with 9 bases between them. CDR3 region: CASSPGQNYGYTF. Here the CDR3 DNA reads TGTGCCAGCAGCCCAGGACAGAACTATGGCTACACCTTC.

This sequence joins TRBV15 and TRBJ1-1; 9 positions agree with TRBD1. Germline V gene data show CDR1 as LNHNV and CDR2 as YYDKDF (reference sequence). J gave up 3 bases and V 5 bases, and 7 bases lay outside the gene matches. The CDR3 has 15 amino acids. The CDR3 sequence: CATSYTGGSHTEAFF. The CDR3, as DNA: TGTGCCACCAGCTACACAGGGGGCTCGCACACTGAAGCTTTCTTT.

This clone was detected only once. This rearrangement joins TRBV6-1 to TRBJ1-2; 9 positions agree with TRBD1. CDR3 length: 15 residues. Germline values: CDR1 MNHNS, CDR2 SASEGT. Trimming cost V 6 bases and J 2 bases; bases outside gene matches: 7. The CDR3 region is CASRERQGGNYGYTF. In DNA, the CDR3 is TGTGCCAGCAGGGAGAGACAGGGGGGGAACTATGGCTACACCTTC.

The rearrangement links TRBV5-4 to TRBJ1-1; D gene ambiguous. The germline V and J ends were trimmed by 0 bases and 3 bases, with 9 bases remaining between them. The germline gives CDR1 SGHNT, CDR2 YYREEE (reference sequence). The CDR3 is 14 amino acids. Written as DNA, the CDR3 is TGTGCCAGCAGCTTGGCCTTGAGGGACACTGAAGCTTTCTTT. Translating it yields CASSLALRDTEAFF.

The gene calls are TRBV6-1 and TRBJ2-4; TRBD2 might be the D (6 bases). The germline V and J ends were trimmed by 9 bases and 4 bases, with 19 bases remaining between them. The CDR3 extends over 15 amino acids. From germline, CDR1 is MNHNS and CDR2 SASEGT. CDR3 sequence reads: CASQIRGLNKNIQYF. The CDR3 nucleotides read TGTGCCAGTCAGATCCGGGGACTGAATAAAAACATTCAGTACTTC.

CDR3 nucleotide sequence: TGCGCCAGCAGCTTTGGACAGGGGGCGGTCTATGGCTACACCTTC. Translated, it gives CASSFGQGAVYGYTF. The gene calls are TRBV5-1 and TRBJ1-2; 11 bases match TRBD1. CDR3 length: 15 residues. J gave up 4 bases and V 2 bases, and 4 bases lay outside the gene matches. Germline V gene lookup returns CDR1 SGHRS and CDR2 YFSETQ.

The J gene is TRBJ2-1, the V gene TRBV15; 7 bases agree with TRBD2. Germline V gene data show CDR1 as LNHNV and CDR2 as YYDKDF (reference sequence). Trimming took 1 base from V and 8 from J; bases not matched to a gene: 5. The CDR3 runs 14 residues. Here the CDR3 DNA reads TGTGCCACCAGCAGAGCGGGAGGACCGGATGAGCAGTTCTTC. Translated, it gives CATSRAGGPDEQFF.

The chain uses TRBV4-1 and TRBJ2-7, with D tentatively TRBD1 or TRBD2 (5 bases each). CDR1 and CDR2 from the germline V gene are MGHRA and YSYEKL. The CDR3 totals 14 residues. Trimming cost V 4 bases and J 5 bases, with 15 bases left between them. CDR3 in amino acids: CASSPRDGFNEQYF. The CDR3 bases are TGCGCCAGCAGCCCAAGGGACGGGTTCAACGAGCAGTACTTC.

This clone appeared a few times. This same CDR3 is encoded by further DNA sequences in the sample. The chain combines TRBV27 with TRBJ1-5; 7 nucleotides match TRBD1. The CDR3 is 14 amino acids. Germline V gene sequence: CDR1 MNHEY, CDR2 SMNVEV (reference sequence). V shed 3 bases and J 4 bases; nucleotides not matched to a gene: 3. CDR3 sequence reads: CASSFGQVNQPQHF. The CDR3 DNA sequence: TGTGCCAGCAGTTTTGGACAGGTGAATCAGCCCCAGCATTTT.

This clone was counted between two and nine times. This chain uses TRBV19 with TRBJ1-5, with D possibly TRBD1 on 6 matching bases. Germline V lookup: CDR1 LNHDA, CDR2 SQIVND (reference sequence). The CDR3 has 14 amino acids. The V gene lost 7 bases and the J gene lost 9 bases, with 19 bases spanning the gap. CDR3 DNA: TGTGCCAGTACCCGGGGCGGGACACTCGGGCCCCAGCATTTT. Its protein product is CASTRGGTLGPQHF.

The V and J genes are TRBV2 and TRBJ2-1, with D uncertain. With 4 bases removed from V and 9 bases from J, the gap between germline ends came to 16 bases. CDR1 and CDR2 from the germline V gene are SNHLY and FYNNEI. The CDR3 has 14 residues. This CDR3 is CASSGLVGLGEQFF. CDR3 DNA: TGTGCCAGCAGTGGCCTAGTAGGTCTCGGTGAGCAGTTCTTC.

The chain recombines TRBV5-4 with TRBJ2-2; D is unresolved. V was shortened by 0 bases and J by 8 bases, with 14 bases between the two germline ends. The CDR3 is 15 residues long. Germline CDR1 and CDR2: SGHNT and YYREEE (reference sequence). CDR3 protein: CASSLGAKKLGELFF. CDR3 nucleotide sequence: TGTGCCAGCAGCTTGGGGGCAAAAAAACTGGGGGAGCTGTTTTTT.

This chain uses TRBV19 with TRBJ1-1; D may be TRBD1 (6 bases). This CDR3 region has 15 residues. Between the trimmed V and J ends, which lost 5 bases and 1 base, there was a span of 14 bases. CDR1 LNHDA and CDR2 SQIVND come from the germline V gene (reference sequence). In nucleotides, the CDR3 is TGTGCCAGTAGTGTGGGCGGGGGCGCGAACACTGAAGCTTTCTTT. Its translation is CASSVGGGANTEAFF.

The genes are TRBV28 and TRBJ2-2, with D possibly TRBD2 on 6 matching bases. Per germline, CDR1 MDHEN and CDR2 SYDVKM. The germline V and J ends were trimmed by 6 bases and 5 bases, with 16 bases remaining between them. The CDR3 covers 15 residues. The DNA of the CDR3 is TGTGCCAGCAGAGTCGGGAGTTCTGGGACCGGGGAGCTGTTTTTT. Its protein product is CASRVGSSGTGELFF. Variable domain in full (rest from reference TRBV28 and TRBJ2-2): DVKVTQSSRYLVKRTGEKVFLECVQDMDHENMFWYRQDPGLGLRLIYFSYDVKMKEKGDIPEGYSVSREKKERFSLILESASTNQTSMYLCASRVGSSGTGELFFGEGSRLTVL.

The chain joins TRBV4-2 to TRBJ1-1; possible D gene TRBD1, 6 bases. The CDR3 spans 15 residues. V was trimmed by 5 bases and J by 2 bases, leaving 15 bases between them. CDR1 is LGHNA, CDR2 YNFKEQ, per germline. The CDR3: CASSFSPGANTEAFF. CDR3 bases: TGTGCCAGCAGCTTCTCTCCAGGGGCAAACACTGAAGCTTTCTTT.

The rearrangement links TRBV21-1 to TRBJ2-5; the table's D call TRBD2 went unverified against the DNA. TRBV21-1 corresponds to a pseudogene. The CDR3 is made up of 14 amino acids. The CDR3 sequence: CASRFGEDQETQYF. The CDR3 DNA reads as TGTGCCAGCCGTTTCGGAGAGGATCAAGAGACCCAGTACTTC.

The chain uses TRBV7-8 and TRBJ2-1, with 9 bases aligning to TRBD2. This CDR3 comprises 17 residues. The J segment lost 0 bases and the V segment lost 10 bases, leaving 13 bases of the junction unmatched. Per germline, CDR1 SGHVS and CDR2 FQNEAQ. The CDR3 is CATGGSGRTSSYNEQFF. The DNA of the CDR3 is TGTGCCACAGGGGGGAGCGGGAGGACTAGCTCCTACAATGAGCAGTTCTTC.

This chain joins TRBV6-5 and TRBJ2-3; 8 nucleotides match TRBD2. The germline gives CDR1 MNHEY, CDR2 SVGAGI. The V segment lost 4 bases and the J segment 1 base; nucleotides outside the gene matches: 7. This CDR3 region has 16 residues. The CDR3 bases are TGTGCCAGCAGTTCCCGGGGGGGGAGGGGCACAGATACGCAGTATTTT. This encodes CASSSRGGRGTDTQYF.

The V call is TRBV5-1, the J call TRBJ2-2; 11 bases align to TRBD2. The germline gives CDR1 SGHRS, CDR2 YFSETQ. V lost 3 bases and J lost 2; bases outside the gene matches: 3. The CDR3 totals 16 residues. The CDR3 is CASSSGTSGNTGELFF. The CDR3 DNA follows: TGCGCCAGCAGCTCCGGGACTAGCGGAAACACCGGGGAGCTGTTTTTT.

The V call is TRBV28, the J call TRBJ2-7; tentative D call: TRBD1 (6 bases). The V gene's germline CDR1 is MDHEN and CDR2 SYDVKM. This CDR3 comprises 15 residues. The V and J ends lost 7 bases and 0 bases respectively, with 16 bases between them. DNA for the CDR3: TGTGCCAGCACCCCATCGGGACACTCCTCCTACGAGCAGTACTTC. It encodes CASTPSGHSSYEQYF.

This sequence joins TRBV29-1 and TRBJ2-7; the match to TRBD1 covers 10 bases. Germline V gene lookup returns CDR1 SQVTM and CDR2 ANQGSEA. V was pared by 8 bases and J by 6 bases, with 10 bases of the junction left unmatched. The CDR3 runs to 13 residues. As DNA, the CDR3 is TGCAGCACTGGTAGGGACAGGGGCTCCGAGCAGTACTTC. It specifies CSTGRDRGSEQYF.

The chain recombines TRBV5-1 with TRBJ2-7, with TRBD2 as a possible D gene (6 bases). Per the germline V gene, CDR1 is SGHRS and CDR2 is YFSETQ. The CDR3 loop spans 14 amino acids. V lost 2 bases and J 2 bases, leaving 11 bases between the germline ends. The CDR3, as DNA: TGCGCCAGCAGCTTTAGGGGAGGAGCCTACGAGCAGTACTTC. Amino acids: CASSFRGGAYEQYF.

The table lists this clone with a few counts. The chain combines TRBV28 with TRBJ1-1, with D unclear. Germline V gene data show CDR1 as MDHEN and CDR2 as SYDVKM. Trimming removed 6 bases at V and 8 bases at J, with 13 bases between. The CDR3 totals 12 residues. For the CDR3, the DNA is TGTGCCAGCAGCTTAATTGGACGGGAAGCTTTCTTT. This translates into CASSLIGREAFF.

The chain has TRBV5-1 and TRBJ2-4; D might be TRBD1 (5 bases). V was trimmed by 0 bases and J by 0 bases, leaving 16 bases between them. The CDR3 is 18 amino acids. The germline V gene encodes CDR1 SGHRS and CDR2 YFSETQ. The CDR3 loop is CASSLGERQLLAKNIQYF. The CDR3 DNA reads as TGCGCCAGCAGCTTGGGGGAAAGACAGCTTTTAGCCAAAAACATTCAGTACTTC.

The chain is built from TRBV7-2 and TRBJ2-7; TRBD2 aligns across 10 bases. Looked up from germline, CDR1 is SGHTA and CDR2 is FQGNSA. V gave up 7 bases and J gave up 4 bases; unmatched junction bases: 4. CDR3 length equals 13 residues. The CDR3 DNA follows: TGTGCCAGCAACTCGGGACTAGCGTACGAGCAGTACTTC. This sequence encodes CASNSGLAYEQYF.